These 14 T cell receptor beta chains share one sample of origin, sequenced in a study of T cell responses to AZD1222 COVID-19 vaccine. Some clones are missing from TCRdb's copy, which holds only in-frame ones; the method was immunoSEQ multiplex PCR. Of about 78,000 clones listed, roughly 86% are singletons. The starting material was peripheral blood, obtained on day 0 of MenACWY control vaccination. These receptors came from an adult in good health.

This sequence joins TRBV5-8 and TRBJ1-5; 7 bases match TRBD1. Germline V CDR1 and CDR2: SGHTS, YDEGEE. V was clipped by 1 base and J by 10 bases; unmatched bases: 11. The CDR3 contains 15 residues. CDR3 bases: TGTGCCAGCAGCTTGTCGTGGCTACAGGGGCATCCCCAGCATTTT. Residues: CASSLSWLQGHPQHF.

This rearrangement joins TRBV7-2 to TRBJ1-1, with D tentatively TRBD1 (6 bases). This CDR3 is 16 amino acids long. V dropped 0 bases and J dropped 5 bases, with 16 bases sitting between them. CDR1 is SGHTA and CDR2 is FQGNSA in the germline V gene. Here the CDR3 DNA reads TGTGCCAGCAGCTTAGCGTGGAGTACGGGGGCGACTGAAGCTTTCTTT. It encodes CASSLAWSTGATEAFF.

This clone has only one observation. The chain employs TRBV2 and TRBJ2-7, with 7 bases lining up with TRBD1. Looked up from germline, CDR1 is SNHLY and CDR2 is FYNNEI. The CDR3 is 14 amino acids. Trimming took 1 base from V and 4 from J; bases not matched to a gene: 4. CDR3 region: CASSEGNRGYEQYF. In nucleotides, the CDR3 is TGTGCCAGCAGTGAAGGTAACAGGGGATACGAGCAGTACTTC.

This chain connects TRBV2 to TRBJ1-2; possible D gene TRBD1, 5 bases. CDR1 SNHLY and CDR2 FYNNEI come from the germline V gene. V was cut by 3 bases and J by 7 bases, with 18 bases left in between. The CDR3 totals 15 residues. The CDR3 DNA is TGTGCCAGCAGTGACCTCCCACCAGCGGGGGTTGGCTACACCTTC. Translation: CASSDLPPAGVGYTF. The whole variable domain, filled in from reference TRBV2 and TRBJ1-2, reads EPEVTQTPSHQVTQMGQEVILRCVPISNHLYFYWYRQILGQKVEFLVSFYNNEISEKSEIFDDQFSVERPDGSNFTLKIRSTKLEDSAMYFCASSDLPPAGVGYTFGSGTRLTVV.

The CDR3 DNA is TGTGCCAGCAGTGAATATAAGGGGGATTCACCCCTCCACTTT. Its translation: CASSEYKGDSPLHF. This chain joins TRBV25-1 and TRBJ1-6; D possibly corresponds to TRBD1 (6 bases). This CDR3 spans 14 amino acids. The germline gives CDR1 MGHDK, CDR2 SYGVNS. Trimming stripped 0 bases from V and 8 bases from J, with 8 bases between.

This chain connects TRBV5-1 to TRBJ1-6; unclear D gene. This CDR3 is built from 15 residues. Trimming pared 1 base from V and 4 bases from J, leaving 9 bases between. Germline CDR1 is SGHRS and CDR2 is YFSETQ. The CDR3 is CASSLNRDYNSPLHF. As DNA, the CDR3 is TGCGCCAGCAGCTTGAATAGGGATTATAATTCACCCCTCCACTTT.

The sample holds a few counts of this clone. The genes are TRBV11-2 and TRBJ2-1, with unresolved D. Germline V gives CDR1 SGHAT, CDR2 FQNNGV. V was clipped by 1 base and J by 13 bases, with 11 bases between them. The CDR3 extends over 12 amino acids. The chain's CDR3 is CASSLGAAFQFF. Written as DNA, the CDR3 is TGTGCCAGCAGCTTAGGAGCCGCCTTCCAGTTCTTC.

The chain couples TRBV19 to TRBJ1-2; D unresolved. V lost 5 bases and J lost 6, with 16 bases in between. CDR3 length: 14 amino acids. Germline CDR1 is LNHDA and CDR2 is SQIVND (reference sequence). The CDR3 DNA is TGTGCCAGTAGTTTAAGTGGAGGGTTCGATGGCTACACCTTC. The encoded protein is CASSLSGGFDGYTF.

This clone has a handful of counts. V and J are TRBV2 and TRBJ2-1; 12 bases line up with TRBD2. This CDR3 has 15 residues. After removal of 7 bases from V and 2 bases from J, the junction contained 3 bases not matched to a gene. Germline V CDR1 and CDR2: SNHLY, FYNNEI. The CDR3 loop is CASKRTSGAYNEQFF. CDR3 DNA sequence: TGTGCCAGCAAAAGGACTAGCGGGGCCTACAATGAGCAGTTCTTC.

This clone appeared a single time. J is TRBJ2-1 and V is TRBV4-2, with 12 bases identical to TRBD2. CDR1 is LGHNA and CDR2 is YNFKEQ in the germline V gene. Germline trimming cut 1 base from V and 5 bases from J; bases unmatched to any gene: 6. The CDR3 is made up of 17 amino acids. Written as DNA, the CDR3 is TGTGCCAGCAGCCAAGCCCATTCTAGCGGGGGGGACAATGAGCAGTTCTTC. Protein product: CASSQAHSSGGDNEQFF.

V and J are TRBV29-1 and TRBJ2-7, with TRBD1 as a possible D gene (5 bases). CDR1 SQVTM and CDR2 ANQGSEA come from the germline V gene. The CDR3 has 11 residues. V lost 4 bases, J lost 1 base, and 5 bases lay in between. CDR3 region: CSVGQSYEQYF. DNA for the CDR3: TGCAGCGTTGGACAGTCCTACGAGCAGTACTTC.

The rearrangement links TRBV3-1 (or the pseudogene TRBV3-2) to TRBJ1-6; tentatively, D is TRBD1 (6 bases). Germline CDR1 is LGHDT and CDR2 is YNNKEL (reference sequence). Trimming took 4 bases from V and 17 from J, leaving 15 bases between them. The CDR3 totals 12 residues. Here the CDR3 reads CASSRGDMVIHF. The CDR3 nucleotides are TGTGCCAGCAGCCGCGGGGACATGGTAATCCACTTT.

V is TRBV30 and J is TRBJ2-5; tentative D call: TRBD1 (6 bases). Trimming took off 2 bases at V and 7 bases at J, with 17 bases between the two ends. The CDR3 runs 14 residues. Germline assignment: CDR1 GTSNPN and CDR2 SVGIG (reference sequence). CDR3: CAWSLTGIIGTQYF. For the CDR3, the DNA is TGTGCCTGGAGTTTAACAGGGATAATAGGGACCCAGTACTTC.

In this sample, this clone turned up once. The CDR3 spells CASSPGGGPSYEQYF. CDR3 bases: TGTGCCAGCAGCCCCGGAGGGGGGCCCTCCTACGAGCAGTACTTC. The chain is built from TRBV9 and TRBJ2-7, with D perhaps matching TRBD1 or TRBD2 (6 bases each). The CDR3 consists of 15 residues. V was cut by 4 bases and J by 0 bases, with 14 bases left in between. Germline values: CDR1 SGDLS, CDR2 YYNGEE.